Sequencing of this T cell receptor beta chain was carried out in a study of shared clonotypes between healthy human individuals (dated by TCRdb to 2020 to 2021). Concerning the study at large: A couple of women and three men aged 18 to 49 years were included in the cohort. Per donor, three plates each were used for CD4 naive and CD4 memory, two for CD8 naive, and one for CD8 memory. Each donor's leukapheresis produced roughly between roughly 0.94 and 9.5 billion PBMCs. To increase sequencing depth and limit assay-specific biases, different laboratories used diverse techniques to prepare libraries and sequence TCR repertoires. The study deeply sequenced blood TCR repertoires of roughly five healthy adults to estimate repertoire size and the extent of clonotype sharing between individuals. What the research found in general, with its limitations: Sampling was limited to blood, and TCR repertoires in tissue likely differ from TCR repertoires in blood. Larger estimated clonotype richness was generally found for naive subsets than for memory subsets. Pairwise subsampling indicated that sequencing depth was expected to affect the degree of clonotype sharing among donors. About 5% of naive CD4, more than 3% of naive CD8, 2.3% of memory CD4, and less than 0.45% of memory CD8 clonotypes were shared across several donors. Clonotypes shared by all four sorted-subset donors showed higher generation probabilities than non-shared clonotypes. Rarefaction of sorted-subset datasets indicated incomplete sequencing despite the large sequencing depth. Because the study included a small number of donors, the genetic and exposure-history diversity represented was limited.

The donors were healthy, HIV-negative adults who had no recently reported acute infections or vaccinations. Every donor was a Caucasian adult living in Nashville, Tennessee, USA. CD4+ T cells were enriched by magnetic negative selection, after which naive cells were positively selected on CD45RA and the negative fraction was taken as the memory subset. Blood was collected by leukapheresis, and PBMCs were isolated by Ficoll-Histopaque density gradient centrifugation and then cryopreserved in liquid nitrogen vapor phase. Analytical flow cytometry was used to check the purity and quantity of every magnetically sorted T cell population. Genomic DNA was isolated from each sorted fraction and quantified by UV absorbance on a Nanodrop 2000c. V is pruned by 1 base and J by 2 bases, leaving 12 bases of the junction without a gene match. CDR1 and CDR2, looked up from the germline V gene, are SGHDN and FVKESK. The CDR3 runs 19 residues from the cysteine to the phenylalanine. Solely the CDR3 DNA is kept, with 57 bases framed from the first base.

TCR CDR3 regions were amplified from genomic DNA by multiplex PCR using the deep immunoSEQ assay. For each cell subset, the extracted genomic DNA was distributed evenly across all wells of several immunoSEQ 96-well plates, and each plate served as one replicate. For sorted subsets, approximately 210 ng genomic DNA, equal to 25,000 to 35,000 T cell genomes, was loaded into each replicate PCR. The purified libraries were quantified using a Qubit 3.0 fluorometer, sized with a Bioanalyzer 2100, and then quantified again using the KAPA Library Quantification kit. A separate single-read 150-cycle Illumina NextSeq 550 flow cell was used to sequence each immunoSEQ 96-well plate. In the source study's methods: The immunoSEQ output contained only junctional sequences without quality scores, so filtering could not match that applied to full-length reads. To assign V/J genes and CDR3, sequences were annotated against IMGT germline references using PyIR, a Python wrapper for IgBLAST v1.9. Any read was removed if the V/J assignment was weak (E-value above 1e-6), the CDR3 was missing, or the read contained stop codons, out-of-frame junctions, or ambiguous translated residues. V3J clonotypes were defined as sequences sharing the same inferred V gene, J gene, and CDR3 amino acid sequence. The percentage overlap between two repertoires was calculated by dividing the number of shared unique clonotypes by the size of the smaller repertoire. RTK rarefaction, the Chao1 estimator, and Recon v2.1 estimates of unobserved clonotypes were used to assess repertoire richness. Generation probabilities were computed with OLGA for all TCRbeta clonotypes obtained by the gDNA method from a few donors. TCRdb re-hosts the immuneACCESS table, in-frame sequences only. Its copies lack some clones; in the studies checked, an unresolved V gene accounts for under half of them, and the cause for the rest is not known. V and J calls and clone size are those listed in that table; D and trimming were worked out from the DNA. The sample table shows 2 million to 2.5 million clones, and 85% to 95% are seen once. 0.3% to 0.4% of the sample belongs to the ten largest clones.

Comments on this clone: It has no known antigen specificity. No much larger clone exists at a distance of one base, and base qualities are not known.

The rearranged chain carries TRBV14 and TRBJ2-1; 9 junctional bases match TRBD2. The sequence derives from a man between 18 and 35 years old in good health. Some clones in this sample may be carry-over from other donors' samples. Material for sequencing was naive CD4+ T cells from PBMCs. Per the publication, the cell subset or site label means: CD45RA+ positively selected. The CDR3 protein sequence reads: CASSQGRRRAGGPYNEQFF. In nucleotides, the sequence is TGTGCCAGCAGCCAAGGGAGGAGGCGAGCGGGAGGTCCCTACAATGAGCAGTTCTTC.